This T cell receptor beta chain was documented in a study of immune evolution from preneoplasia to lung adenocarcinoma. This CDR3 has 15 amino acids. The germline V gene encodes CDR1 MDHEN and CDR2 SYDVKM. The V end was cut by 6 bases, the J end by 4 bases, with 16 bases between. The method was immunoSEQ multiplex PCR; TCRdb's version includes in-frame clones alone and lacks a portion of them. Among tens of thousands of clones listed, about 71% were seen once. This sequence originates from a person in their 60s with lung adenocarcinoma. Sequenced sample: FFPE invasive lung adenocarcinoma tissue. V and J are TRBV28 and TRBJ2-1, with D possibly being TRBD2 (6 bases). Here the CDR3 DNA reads TGTGCCAGCAGACCCGAGACTAGTCTTTACAATGAGCAGTTCTTC. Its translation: CASRPETSLYNEQFF.